A single count supports the clone carrying this TCR beta chain. Original methodology: Researchers report that nucleated cell counts were estimated from reference gene primer amplification. Produced via immunoSEQ multiplex PCR; TCRdb's table is partial and in-frame only. V and J calls and clone size are copied from that table; D and trimming were computed from the DNA. The sample contains fewer than 250,000 clones, roughly 82% of which appear only once. The data were obtained in a study of blood T cell repertoires in COVID-19. Across the study: COVID-19 samples, acute and convalescent, were from the United States, Italy and Spain. From T cells, B-cell-depleted T cells, or PBMCs came the material, which was cDNA or gDNA.

There are 15 residues in the CDR3. Germline loops: CDR1 SGHDT, CDR2 YYEEEE. V lost 5 bases to trimming and J lost 8 bases; unmatched junction nucleotides: 14. V is TRBV5-6 and J is TRBJ1-2, with TRBD1 matching 8 bases. The specimen was peripheral blood. The TCR was taken from a woman aged 40 to 49 with acute or convalescent COVID-19. The DNA of the CDR3 is TGTGCCAGCAGACAAAGAACGACAGGGGCGGAGGGCTACACCTTC. Translated, it gives CASRQRTTGAEGYTF.